The 19 T cell receptor beta chains listed next were all sequenced from one sample in a study of shared T cell receptors in the human thymus (TCRdb year 2021). The method was the immunoSEQ multiplex PCR assay. In TCRdb, the immuneACCESS table is reduced to in-frame sequences with V and J assigned. These tables do not hold every clone; where another copy was compared, an unresolved V gene accounts for under half, and the others remain unexplained. The sample records 700,000 to 750,000 clones, 80% to 90% of which are singletons. The ten largest account for roughly 0.01% of the sample. These data were also filed under a second study, of human thymus T cells.

Sequencing was carried out using thymocytes. All receptors derive from a girl in the first two years of life with a congenital heart defect. Donor details come from another sample of the same person, matched by shared clones.

The V gene is TRBV4-2, the J gene TRBJ1-5; D possibly corresponds to TRBD1 (5 bases). The CDR3 has 15 residues. CDR1 and CDR2 from the germline V gene are LGHNA and YNFKEQ. V shed 0 bases and J shed 9 bases, with 15 bases lying between them. This chain's CDR3 is CASSQDGGVLWPQHF. The CDR3 DNA is TGTGCCAGCAGCCAAGATGGAGGGGTGTTATGGCCCCAGCATTTT.

The genes are TRBV7-2 and TRBJ2-5; 13 nucleotides align to TRBD2. CDR3 size: 16 residues. After removal of 5 bases from V and 1 base from J, the junction contained 4 bases not matched to a gene. Germline CDR1 is SGHTA and CDR2 is FQGNSA. The CDR3 DNA is TGTGCCAGCAGCCCACGACTAGCGGGAGGCCAAGAGACCCAGTACTTC. Encoded protein: CASSPRLAGGQETQYF.

The chain employs TRBV11-2 and TRBJ2-7, with D unclear. Germline V gene data show CDR1 as SGHAT and CDR2 as FQNNGV. The germline V and J ends were trimmed by 10 bases and 3 bases, with 13 bases remaining between them. The CDR3 loop spans 12 amino acids. CDR3 in amino acids: CATSLAGYEQYF. CDR3 sequence (DNA): TGTGCCACCTCGCTCGCCGGCTACGAGCAGTACTTC.

The chain has TRBV14 and TRBJ2-1; the D gene is possibly TRBD2 (7 bases). The ends were cut back, 1 base at V and 6 bases at J, with 25 bases in the middle. This CDR3 region has 19 residues. Germline CDR1 and CDR2: SGHDN and FVKESK. The CDR3 here is CASSQVARGGAMGGNEQFF. The CDR3 bases are TGTGCCAGCAGCCAAGTTGCTAGGGGGGGGGCGATGGGGGGCAATGAGCAGTTCTTC.

This chain joins TRBV7-2 and TRBJ2-1, with 8 nucleotides matching TRBD2. The CDR3 has 16 amino acids. Per the germline V gene, CDR1 is SGHTA and CDR2 is FQGNSA. The V and J ends lost 2 bases and 5 bases, in that order; junction bases with no gene match: 8. CDR3 region: CASSLWSSGGNNEQFF. For the CDR3, the DNA is TGTGCCAGCAGCTTATGGTCAAGCGGGGGAAACAATGAGCAGTTCTTC.

This chain connects TRBV6-5 to TRBJ1-2, with D perhaps matching TRBD1 (6 bases). V was shortened by 4 bases and J by 3 bases, with 15 bases between the two germline ends. The germline CDR1 and CDR2 sequences are MNHEY and SVGAGI. There are 15 residues in the CDR3. Here the CDR3 DNA reads TGTGCCAGCAGTTCCAGAAAGGACAGCTACTATGGCTACACCTTC. Its protein is CASSSRKDSYYGYTF.

The chain is built from TRBV9 and TRBJ2-5; D possibly corresponds to TRBD1 (6 bases). This CDR3 comprises 15 residues. V was clipped by 2 bases and J by 4 bases, with 15 bases between them. CDR1 SGDLS and CDR2 YYNGEE come from the germline V gene. Written as DNA, the CDR3 is TGTGCCAGCAGCGTGGGACAAGCCCTACGAGAGACCCAGTACTTC. Protein: CASSVGQALRETQYF.

This chain joins TRBV5-6 and TRBJ1-2; TRBD1 aligns across 9 bases. The germline gives CDR1 SGHDT, CDR2 YYEEEE. V lost 3 bases, J lost 6 bases, and 12 bases stayed unmatched. CDR3 length: 16 amino acids. In nucleotides, the CDR3 is TGTGCCAGCAGCTATGACAGGGGGATGAATTTAAATGGCTACACCTTC. Translated: CASSYDRGMNLNGYTF.

Remarks on this clone: The same CDR3 also results from other DNA sequences found in this sample. The genes are TRBV19 and TRBJ1-6; D might be TRBD1 (5 bases). Germline CDR1 is LNHDA and CDR2 is SQIVND (reference sequence). The V end was cut by 5 bases, the J end by 7 bases, with 15 bases between. The CDR3 covers 15 residues. The CDR3 region has the DNA TGTGCCAGTAGTCCGCCGGGACTGCCCAATTCACCCCTCCACTTT. Translating gives CASSPPGLPNSPLHF.

The CDR3 here is CASSEIGGKCEGTEAFF. CDR3 nucleotide sequence: TGTGCCAGCAGTGAGATTGGAGGGAAGTGCGAGGGCACTGAAGCTTTCTTT. J is TRBJ1-1 and V is TRBV2, with D uncertain. CDR1 and CDR2 (germline): SNHLY, FYNNEI. The CDR3 length is 17 residues. Deletions cut 3 bases from V and 4 bases from J, with 21 bases between.

The chain is built from TRBV5-1 and TRBJ2-7; tentative D call: TRBD1 (6 bases). Germline V gene sequence: CDR1 SGHRS, CDR2 YFSETQ. V lost 4 bases and J 3 bases, leaving 20 bases between the germline ends. The CDR3 consists of 16 residues. DNA of the CDR3: TGCGCCAGCAGCGAAGTTCTACAGGGTGCGGTCTACGAGCAGTACTTC. Translating gives CASSEVLQGAVYEQYF.

This clone came up once. The genes are TRBV5-6 and TRBJ1-4; D is uncertain. The CDR3 spans 13 residues. The germline CDR1 and CDR2 sequences are SGHDT and YYEEEE. Trimming removed 1 base from V and 8 bases from J, with 9 bases in between. Written as DNA, the CDR3 is TGTGCCAGCAGCTTGACGGGGAGGGAAAAACTGTTTTTT. Its protein product is CASSLTGREKLFF.

This clone was seen a single time. V is TRBV6-1 and J is TRBJ1-2, with D unclear. CDR1 and CDR2 (germline): MNHNS, SASEGT. The CDR3 is 17 residues long. V lost 4 bases to trimming and J lost 0 bases, with 18 bases between them. The CDR3 DNA sequence: TGTGCCAGCAGTGCCTATGGGCACAGACCTCCTAACTATGGCTACACCTTC. Translating gives CASSAYGHRPPNYGYTF.

This clone has more than one count but fewer than ten. This chain's CDR3 is CASSELGDNSSHIQYF. DNA of the CDR3: TGTGCCAGCAGTGAATTGGGGGACAACTCCTCCCACATTCAGTACTTC. The genes are TRBV25-1 and TRBJ2-4, with D possibly TRBD1 on 6 matching bases. CDR3 length equals 16 residues. The germline V gene encodes CDR1 MGHDK and CDR2 SYGVNS. V lost 1 base to trimming and J lost 8 bases, with 18 bases between them.

The rearrangement links TRBV7-8 to TRBJ1-3; D gene unclear. Looked up from germline, CDR1 is SGHVS and CDR2 is FQNEAQ. The CDR3 loop spans 13 amino acids. V lost 3 bases and J 6 bases, leaving 9 bases between the germline ends. The CDR3 loop is CASSLSGENTIYF. The CDR3 DNA reads TGTGCCAGCAGCTTGAGTGGTGAAAACACCATATATTTT.

This chain links TRBV6-5 with TRBJ1-1, with D possibly matching TRBD1 (6 bases). The germline V and J ends were trimmed by 8 bases and 10 bases, with 17 bases remaining between them. Germline values: CDR1 MNHEY, CDR2 SVGAGI. This CDR3 is built from 12 residues. CDR3 sequence: CASAVEGGLAFF. CDR3 nucleotides: TGTGCCAGCGCCGTCGAGGGGGGGTTAGCTTTCTTT.

V and J are TRBV6-1 and TRBJ1-2; 7 positions match TRBD1. Germline V lookup: CDR1 MNHNS, CDR2 SASEGT. With 6 bases clipped from V and 7 bases from J, the junction kept 14 bases outside the gene matches. The CDR3 sequence is 15 residues long. In DNA, the CDR3 is TGTGCCAGCAGAGGATTCGAGACAGGGACGGGTGGCTACACCTTC. Its protein product is CASRGFETGTGGYTF.

The gene calls are TRBV27 and TRBJ2-1; TRBD2 might be the D (6 bases). The CDR3 covers 16 residues. Germline values: CDR1 MNHEY, CDR2 SMNVEV (reference sequence). Trimming stripped 2 bases from V and 5 bases from J, with 16 bases between. This CDR3 is CASSLTWDSKDNEQFF. The CDR3 nucleotides are TGTGCCAGCAGTTTAACCTGGGACTCAAAAGACAATGAGCAGTTCTTC.

This chain connects TRBV7-2 to TRBJ1-1; D uncertain. Germline V gives CDR1 SGHTA, CDR2 FQGNSA. V shed 3 bases and J shed 1 base, with 9 bases lying between them. The CDR3 loop spans 14 amino acids. CDR3 DNA: TGTGCCAGCAGCTTCATCGAGAAGAACACTGAAGCTTTCTTT. It specifies CASSFIEKNTEAFF.